This T cell receptor (beta chain) was documented in a study of early T cells in non-severe SARS-CoV-2 infection. Study as a whole: Unsorted whole-blood RNA was sequenced in bulk, leaving chains unpaired. Whole-study results and caveats: Comparison of clonotypes with VDJdb favored anti-spike CD8 responses while missing private and CD4 specificities.

This clonotype occurred many times. Antigen: not known. In the library, individual cDNA molecules carried attached unique molecular identifiers. TCRdb processed the 5' RACE reads anew with MiXCR; each CDR3 protein has one entry. Among 25,000 to 35,000 distinct CDR3 sequences listed, over 5% were seen once. Input material: whole blood. The receptor was derived from an adult who was a healthcare worker with PCR-confirmed SARS-CoV-2 infection or an uninfected control (not recorded which).

This chain's CDR3 is CASSQGYDLRGVYEQYF. The CDR3 DNA follows: TGCGCCAGCAGCCAGGGTTATGACCTCCGGGGGGTTTACGAGCAGTACTTC. The chain recombines TRBV4-1 with TRBJ2-7; TRBD2 aligns across 7 bases. Germline V gives CDR1 MGHRA, CDR2 YSYEKL. The length of the CDR3 is 17 residues. Unmatched junction bases numbered 15, after V lost 3 bases and J lost 4 bases.